This T cell receptor (beta chain) stems from a study of T cell repertoires in ileal Crohn's disease. Study-wide background: Patients had a median roughly 8-year disease duration, and less than 40% were active smokers.

Study findings and constraints: Sorted CD8 T cells held more high-frequency clones than CD4. Clonal expansions were more frequent in active smokers than non-smokers at surgery.

Produced via immunoSEQ multiplex PCR; TCRdb's table is partial and in-frame only. The sample holds 25,000 to 30,000 clones, about 81% seen once. As for this clone: Antigen: not known.

This CDR3 contains 15 residues. Germline loops: CDR1 SGHTA, CDR2 FQGTGA. V and J are TRBV7-3 and TRBJ2-5; TRBD1 matches 11 bases. The end of the DNA aligns better with TRBJ2-7, so the J call may be wrong. This sequence was found in an adult with Crohn's disease. Sequencing input: ileal tissue. The CDR3 region has the DNA TGTGCCAGCAGCTTAGATGGGACAGGGGGAGACGAGCAGTACTTC. It is translated as CASSLDGTGGDEQYF.